This passage covers 4 T cell receptor beta chains from one sample sequenced in a study of shared clonotypes between healthy human individuals. Naive CD8 isolation took CD45RO-negative cells positively selected for CCR7 and excluded terminally differentiated effector memory CD45RA+ cells. Here immunoSEQ multiplex PCR was the method, and the copy in TCRdb shows in-frame clones only, minus some. Here the sample spans just over 2,000,000 clones, less than 95% being singletons. Material for sequencing was naive CD8+ T cells sorted from blood. The receptors stem from a man younger than 35 in good health.

The rearrangement links TRBV7-2 to TRBJ2-1; TRBD2 matches at 9 bases. With 3 bases clipped from V and 2 bases from J, the junction kept 2 bases outside the gene matches. The CDR3 contains 15 residues. Germline V lookup: CDR1 SGHTA, CDR2 FQGNSA. In DNA form, the CDR3 reads TGTGCCAGCAGCTTCGCGGGAGGGGCCTACAATGAGCAGTTCTTC. Translation: CASSFAGGAYNEQFF.

The chain carries TRBV4-2 and TRBJ2-7, with 8 nucleotides matching TRBD1. The CDR3 contains 16 residues. V lost 4 bases, J lost 2 bases, and 10 bases stayed unmatched. The germline V gene has CDR1 LGHNA and CDR2 YNFKEQ. The CDR3 spells CASSPTAGGSPYEQYF. CDR3 DNA: TGTGCCAGCAGCCCGACGGCAGGGGGCAGTCCCTACGAGCAGTACTTC.

This sequence joins TRBV28 and TRBJ2-7; D unclear. Trimming stripped 2 bases from V and 5 bases from J, with 10 bases between. In germline, CDR1 is MDHEN, CDR2 SYDVKM. The CDR3 contains 13 residues. DNA for the CDR3: TGTGCCAGCAGTTTAGGGCAGGTAGACGAGCAGTACTTC. Protein: CASSLGQVDEQYF.

The chain employs TRBV4-3 and TRBJ1-4; unclear D gene. In germline, CDR1 is LGHNA, CDR2 YSLEER. Trimming removed 1 base from V and 4 bases from J, with 7 bases in between. The CDR3 length is 14 residues. The CDR3 region is CASSQGWGNEKLFF. The CDR3 nucleotides read TGCGCCAGCAGCCAAGGTTGGGGTAATGAAAAACTGTTTTTT.